These 25 T cell receptor beta chains were all obtained from the same sample, sequenced in a study of blood T cell repertoires in COVID-19. The method was immunoSEQ multiplex PCR; TCRdb's version includes in-frame clones alone and lacks a portion of them. Of a few hundred thousand clones in the sample, around 87% are singletons; the top ten hold about 8%. Sequenced: peripheral blood. Every receptor here comes from a woman between 50 and 59 years old who had recovered from COVID-19.

This clone was seen only a few times. The chain has TRBV6-6 and TRBJ1-6; 8 bases align to TRBD1. The trim removed 6 bases at V and 5 bases at J, leaving 0 bases unmatched. CDR1 is MNHNY, CDR2 SVGAGI, per germline (reference sequence). The length of the CDR3 is 13 residues. The CDR3 sequence: CASRDRDNSPLHF. The CDR3 DNA reads as TGTGCCAGCAGGGACAGGGATAATTCACCCCTCCACTTT.

The genes are TRBV7-8 and TRBJ2-6, with 7 bases lining up with TRBD2. CDR3 size: 17 residues. V lost 5 bases to trimming and J lost 0 bases; unmatched junction nucleotides: 7. Germline CDR1 and CDR2: SGHVS and FQNEAQ. The CDR3 coding sequence is TGTGCCAGCAGCCGTTCGGGAGGTTTCTCTGGGGCCAACGTCCTGACTTTC. It codes for CASSRSGGFSGANVLTF.

The chain recombines TRBV4-2 with TRBJ1-4; D is uncertain. Germline values: CDR1 LGHNA, CDR2 YNFKEQ. This CDR3 spans 12 amino acids. The V gene lost 0 bases and the J gene lost 7 bases, with 3 bases spanning the gap. The CDR3 sequence: CASSQDREKLFF. The CDR3 DNA reads as TGTGCCAGCAGCCAAGATCGTGAAAAACTGTTTTTT.

This clone has only a few counts. The rearrangement links TRBV6-5 to TRBJ2-3; maybe TRBD2 (5 bases). This CDR3 is 15 amino acids long. The V and J ends lost 6 bases and 1 base respectively, with 14 bases between them. Germline CDR1 reads MNHEY; CDR2 reads SVGAGI. The CDR3 here is CASRLLPGGTDTQYF. CDR3 DNA sequence: TGTGCCAGCAGACTTCTACCCGGGGGCACAGATACGCAGTATTTT.

The chain combines TRBV19 with TRBJ2-3, with 10 nucleotides matching TRBD2. From germline, CDR1 is LNHDA and CDR2 SQIVND (reference sequence). This CDR3 is 16 amino acids long. The V segment lost 3 bases and the J segment 4 bases; nucleotides outside the gene matches: 7. DNA of the CDR3: TGTGCCAGTAGTATGGGGCTAGCGGGAGTATCAGATACGCAGTATTTT. The encoded protein is CASSMGLAGVSDTQYF. The complete variable domain, with remaining parts taken from reference TRBV19 and TRBJ2-3, reads DGGITQSPKYLFRKEGQNVTLSCEQNLNHDAMYWYRQDPGQGLRLIYYSQIVNDFQKGDIAEGYSVSREKKESFPLTVTSAQKNPTAFYLCASSMGLAGVSDTQYFGPGTRLTVL.

The chain joins TRBV27 to TRBJ2-3; weak D call: TRBD1 (6 bases). Germline CDR1 MNHEY, CDR2 SMNVEV (reference sequence). Trimming took 0 bases from V and 1 from J, leaving 14 bases between them. This CDR3 spans 17 amino acids. The chain's CDR3 is CASSLSHWDTCTDTQYF. The CDR3 nucleotides are TGTGCCAGCAGTTTATCACACTGGGACACGTGCACAGATACGCAGTATTTT.

The V call is TRBV27, the J call TRBJ2-2; 7 bases map to TRBD2. The CDR3 loop spans 16 amino acids. CDR1 MNHEY and CDR2 SMNVEV come from the germline V gene (reference sequence). With V trimmed by 5 bases and J by 3 bases, 9 bases remained unmatched. CDR3: CASSPRTLADTGELFF. The CDR3 nucleotides read TGTGCCAGCAGTCCACGGACCCTAGCGGACACCGGGGAGCTGTTTTTT.

This clone has only one observation. J is TRBJ1-6 and V is TRBV29-1, with 8 bases aligning to TRBD1. With 6 bases clipped from V and 7 bases from J, the junction kept 8 bases outside the gene matches. Germline CDR1 SQVTM, CDR2 ANQGSEA. This CDR3 comprises 14 residues. CDR3 region: CSVSTGARNSPLHF. The CDR3 region has the DNA TGCAGCGTATCGACAGGGGCCAGAAATTCACCCCTCCACTTT.

The V gene is TRBV7-2, the J gene TRBJ1-1, with 7 bases lining up with TRBD1. V lost 1 base and J lost 0; bases outside the gene matches: 5. Germline values: CDR1 SGHTA, CDR2 FQGNSA. This CDR3 is built from 16 residues. CDR3 region: CASSLGQGLLNTEAFF. CDR3 coding DNA: TGTGCCAGCAGCTTAGGACAGGGCCTATTGAACACTGAAGCTTTCTTT. The whole variable domain, remainder taken from reference TRBV7-2 and TRBJ1-1, is GAGVSQSPSNKVTEKGKDVELRCDPISGHTALYWYRQSLGQGLEFLIYFQGNSAPDKSGLPSDRFSAERTGGSVSTLTIQRTQQEDSAVYLCASSLGQGLLNTEAFFGQGTRLTVV.

The chain recombines TRBV30 with TRBJ2-4; TRBD2 matches at 8 bases. This CDR3 contains 13 residues. The V and J ends lost 0 bases and 7 bases, in that order; junction bases with no gene match: 2. Germline-derived CDR1 and CDR2 are GTSNPN and SVGIG (reference sequence). The CDR3 DNA is TGTGCCTGGAGTGTACCGGGAGGGAACATTCAGTACTTC. Amino acid sequence: CAWSVPGGNIQYF.

CDR3 sequence reads: CASSFPGTGGYEQYF. In DNA, the CDR3 is TGTGCCAGCAGCTTTCCCGGGACAGGGGGCTACGAGCAGTACTTC. The V gene is TRBV5-4, the J gene TRBJ2-7; 11 bases line up with TRBD1. Germline V CDR1 and CDR2: SGHNT, YYREEE (reference sequence). The CDR3 has 15 residues. V trimming: 2 bases; J trimming: 3 bases; junction bases outside the gene matches: 4.

This chain uses TRBV28 with TRBJ1-1, with 8 bases aligning to TRBD1. With 5 bases clipped from V and 5 bases from J, the junction kept 16 bases outside the gene matches. The CDR3 loop spans 17 amino acids. Germline V gives CDR1 MDHEN, CDR2 SYDVKM. This CDR3 is CASSLISIGWDRTEAFF. The CDR3 DNA reads TGTGCCAGCAGTCTTATATCCATCGGGTGGGACAGGACTGAAGCTTTCTTT.

V and J are TRBV9 and TRBJ2-1; 12 bases line up with TRBD2. With 2 bases clipped from V and 8 bases from J, the junction kept 5 bases outside the gene matches. There are 15 residues in the CDR3. CDR1 and CDR2 (germline): SGDLS, YYNGEE. The DNA of the CDR3 is TGTGCCAGCAGCGTCCGGACTAGCGGGACCTATGAGCAGTTCTTC. Amino acids: CASSVRTSGTYEQFF. Full variable domain (missing parts from reference TRBV9 and TRBJ2-1): DSGVTQTPKHLITATGQRVTLRCSPRSGDLSVYWYQQSLDQGLQFLIQYYNGEERAKGNILERFSAQQFPDLHSELNLSSLELGDSALYFCASSVRTSGTYEQFFGPGTRLTVL.

This chain connects TRBV28 to TRBJ1-2, with TRBD1 identical over 7 bases. The V gene end was trimmed by 6 bases and the J gene end by 2 bases; junction bases not matched to a gene: 3. Germline V lookup: CDR1 MDHEN, CDR2 SYDVKM. The CDR3 is 13 residues long. CDR3 amino acids: CASRTQGNYGYTF. The CDR3 DNA is TGTGCCAGCAGAACACAGGGGAACTATGGCTACACCTTC.

The V gene is TRBV15, the J gene TRBJ1-2, with D unresolved. CDR1 is LNHNV, CDR2 YYDKDF, per germline (reference sequence). V was trimmed by 0 bases and J by 4 bases, leaving 9 bases between them. The CDR3 consists of 14 residues. The CDR3 sequence is CATSRDLGSYGYTF. For the CDR3, the DNA is TGTGCCACCAGCAGAGATCTTGGGAGCTATGGCTACACCTTC. The complete variable domain, with remaining parts taken from reference TRBV15 and TRBJ1-2, reads DAMVIQNPRYQVTQFGKPVTLSCSQTLNHNVMYWYQQKSSQAPKLLFHYYDKDFNNEADTPDNFQSRRPNTSFCFLDIRSPGLGDTAMYLCATSRDLGSYGYTFGSGTRLTVV.

The gene calls are TRBV7-2 and TRBJ1-2, with D tentatively TRBD1 (6 bases). Per germline, CDR1 SGHTA and CDR2 FQGNSA. The CDR3 spans 14 residues. V lost 3 bases to trimming and J lost 8 bases, with 16 bases between them. CDR3 DNA: TGTGCCAGCAGCTTTCCGGACAGCCGGATCGGCTACACCTTC. Protein: CASSFPDSRIGYTF. Drawing the rest from reference TRBV7-2 and TRBJ1-2, the complete variable domain is GAGVSQSPSNKVTEKGKDVELRCDPISGHTALYWYRQSLGQGLEFLIYFQGNSAPDKSGLPSDRFSAERTGGSVSTLTIQRTQQEDSAVYLCASSFPDSRIGYTFGSGTRLTVV.

This chain uses TRBV6-2 or TRBV6-3 with TRBJ1-5; D unclear. The V gene's germline CDR1 is MNHEY and CDR2 SVGEGT. V was shortened by 3 bases and J by 1 base, with 7 bases between the two germline ends. The CDR3 runs 14 residues. The CDR3 DNA reads TGTGCCAGCAGTTATCAGGCCAGCAATCAGCCCCAGCATTTT. It encodes CASSYQASNQPQHF.

This sequence joins TRBV28 and TRBJ2-4; TRBD2 might be the D (6 bases). CDR1 is MDHEN, CDR2 SYDVKM, per germline. The CDR3 has 16 residues. Trimming took off 6 bases at V and 4 bases at J, with 19 bases between the two ends. The CDR3 DNA follows: TGTGCCAGCAGCCTCCCCGGCGGGGCCTCGAAAAACATTCAGTACTTC. Translating it yields CASSLPGGASKNIQYF.

This clone has only a few counts. J is TRBJ2-7 and V is TRBV10-2, with D perhaps TRBD2 (5 bases). V was shortened by 0 bases and J by 1 base, with 10 bases between the two germline ends. From germline, CDR1 is WSHSY and CDR2 SAAADI. The CDR3 is 15 amino acids. Here the CDR3 reads CASSESLARSYEQYF. CDR3 DNA sequence: TGCGCCAGCAGTGAGTCGTTAGCGCGTTCCTACGAGCAGTACTTC.

On this clone itself: Within the sample, other DNA sequences also encode this same CDR3. The V and J genes are TRBV3-1 (or the pseudogene TRBV3-2) and TRBJ1-2; D is perhaps TRBD1 (6 bases). The V end lost 0 bases, the J end lost 7 bases, and 9 bases lay between the germline ends. Germline CDR1 LGHDT, CDR2 YNNKEL (reference sequence). The CDR3 has 13 amino acids. Written as DNA, the CDR3 is TGTGCCAGCAGCCAAGAGGGGGGGCGTGGCTACACCTTC. It codes for CASSQEGGRGYTF.

In this sample, this clone turned up once. This chain uses TRBV29-1 with TRBJ2-3; a weak D match, TRBD2 (6 bases). Germline CDR1 reads SQVTM; CDR2 reads ANQGSEA. Trimming took 2 bases from V and 2 from J, leaving 11 bases between them. The CDR3 has 14 amino acids. Written as DNA, the CDR3 is TGCAGCGTTGAATATAGCGGACTCACAGATACGCAGTATTTT. Translation: CSVEYSGLTDTQYF.

The sample holds a few counts of this clone. The J gene is TRBJ1-1, the V gene TRBV19, with D perhaps matching TRBD1 (5 bases). This CDR3 spans 15 amino acids. Trimming took off 7 bases at V and 1 base at J, with 16 bases between the two ends. Per the germline V gene, CDR1 is LNHDA and CDR2 is SQIVND (reference sequence). The CDR3 sequence is CASTPRTSSNTEAFF. Written as DNA, the CDR3 is TGTGCCAGTACTCCTAGGACAAGTTCGAACACTGAAGCTTTCTTT.

The chain links TRBV5-5 to TRBJ2-2, with D tentatively TRBD1 (6 bases). The V end lost 2 bases, the J end lost 0 bases, and 11 bases lay between the germline ends. The germline V gene has CDR1 SGHKS and CDR2 YYEKEE (reference sequence). This CDR3 is built from 16 residues. CDR3 in amino acids: CASSLSGTPNTGELFF. CDR3 bases: TGTGCCAGCAGCTTATCCGGGACACCGAACACCGGGGAGCTGTTTTTT. The full variable domain, with the rest looked up from reference TRBV5-5 and TRBJ2-2, is DAGVTQSPTHLIKTRGQQVTLRCSPISGHKSVSWYQQVLGQGPQFIFQYYEKEERGRGNFPDRFSARQFPNYSSELNVNALLLGDSALYLCASSLSGTPNTGELFFGEGSRLTVL.

This chain joins TRBV19 and TRBJ2-1, with TRBD2 matching 9 bases. V dropped 8 bases and J dropped 7; count of bases not matched to a gene: 15. Germline CDR1 reads LNHDA; CDR2 reads SQIVND (reference sequence). The CDR3 is 16 amino acids. The CDR3 spells CASSASGTSLVNEQFF. CDR3 in DNA: TGTGCCAGTTCCGCTTCCGGGACTAGCCTTGTGAATGAGCAGTTCTTC.

This chain joins TRBV15 and TRBJ1-3, with TRBD1 matching 7 bases. V shed 9 bases, J shed 3 bases, and the junction held 5 bases outside the gene matches. The germline gives CDR1 LNHNV, CDR2 YYDKDF (reference sequence). This CDR3 has 13 amino acids. The CDR3 coding sequence is TGTGCCACGACAACAGGGGATGGAAACACCATATATTTT. As protein: CATTTGDGNTIYF.